Shown below are 16 T cell receptor beta chains from a single sample sequenced in a study of regulatory T cells in long-lasting Graves disease. The time point denotes: newly diagnosed GD, antithyroid drugs for less than 3 months. The TCR library was prepared using RNA isolated from PBMCs. With iRepertoire HTBI primers and Arm-PCR of CDR3 regions, TCR beta libraries were built. MiXCR, applied by TCRdb to the multiplex PCR reads, yields one record per CDR3 protein. The profile shows a few hundred thousand distinct CDR3 sequences, roughly 12% of them singletons. This sample was shared with a second study, whose subject was T cells in Graves' hyperthyroidism and ophthalmopathy.

This sample comprised peripheral blood mononuclear cells (PBMCs), obtained at new diagnosis, from a patient treated with antithyroid drugs. These receptor sequences come from a man aged 30 to 39 with Graves disease.

This clonotype was counted only a few times. The rearrangement joins TRBV11-2 to TRBJ2-4; D tentatively reads TRBD1 or TRBD2 (5 bases each). V was shortened by 5 bases and J by 6 bases, with 20 bases between the two germline ends. Germline CDR1 is SGHAT and CDR2 is FQNNGV. CDR3 size: 16 residues. In DNA form, the CDR3 reads TGTGCCAGCAGCCCGAGGGATGGGGGAACCTCAAACATTCAGTACTTC. Translated, it gives CASSPRDGGTSNIQYF.

Only a few counts were recorded for this clonotype. The genes are TRBV20-1 and TRBJ2-1, with 8 bases identical to TRBD1. The CDR3 consists of 14 residues. Germline assignment: CDR1 DFQATT and CDR2 SNEGSKA (reference sequence). V dropped 6 bases and J dropped 0; count of bases not matched to a gene: 4. CDR3 sequence: CSALTGGSYNEQFF. CDR3 nucleotide sequence: TGCAGTGCACTAACAGGGGGCTCCTACAATGAGCAGTTCTTC.

This clonotype was observed at least ten times. V usage is TRBV6-2 or TRBV6-3 and J usage is TRBJ2-7, with 11 bases matching TRBD2. V shed 5 bases and J 3 bases; nucleotides not matched to a gene: 6. CDR1 MNHEY and CDR2 SVGEGT come from the germline V gene. The CDR3 loop spans 15 amino acids. This CDR3 reads CASSDPGLAVYEQYF. The CDR3 nucleotides are TGTGCCAGCAGTGATCCGGGACTAGCGGTCTACGAGCAGTACTTC.

This clonotype was counted only a few times. The chain employs TRBV7-6 and TRBJ2-3; no reliable D call. The CDR3 covers 13 residues. The V gene's germline CDR1 is SGHVS and CDR2 FNYEAQ. V lost 4 bases, J lost 4 bases, and 9 bases lay in between. CDR3 nucleotide sequence: TGTGCCAGCAGCTGGAGCCGTGCAGATACGCAGTATTTT. Protein: CASSWSRADTQYF.

This clonotype was found many times. The chain is built from TRBV15 and TRBJ2-5; 10 nucleotides align to TRBD2. This CDR3 has 17 amino acids. CDR1 is LNHNV and CDR2 is YYDKDF in the germline V gene (reference sequence). V shed 5 bases and J 4 bases; nucleotides not matched to a gene: 13. In nucleotides, the CDR3 is TGTGCCACCAGCCGACCCCCTAGCGGGAGTTGGGCAGAGACCCAGTACTTC. This translates into CATSRPPSGSWAETQYF. Full variable domain (outside the CDR3, taken from reference TRBV15 and TRBJ2-5): DAMVIQNPRYQVTQFGKPVTLSCSQTLNHNVMYWYQQKSSQAPKLLFHYYDKDFNNEADTPDNFQSRRPNTSFCFLDIRSPGLGDTAMYLCATSRPPSGSWAETQYFGPGTRLLVL.

With regard to this clonotype: Just one base apart from a much larger clone, this may be a read error. The V gene is TRBV6-9, the J gene TRBJ2-7, with TRBD1 identical over 7 bases. Germline assignment: CDR1 MNHGY and CDR2 SVAAGI. CDR3 length equals 15 residues. As DNA, the CDR3 is TGTGCCAGCAGTTATCTAGGGACAGAGAACGTCGAGCAGCACTTC. Translated: CASSYLGTENVEQHF.

This clonotype was detected a few times. A much larger clone is a single base away; this may be a read error. The chain is built from TRBV7-2 and TRBJ1-4; unclear D gene. The CDR3 runs 16 residues. CDR1 is SGHTA, CDR2 FQGNSA, per germline. CDR3 DNA: TGTGCCAGCAGCTTAGTAGCAGTTTCAACTAATGAAAAACTGGTTTTT. This translates into CASSLVAVSTNEKLVF.

The chain couples TRBV20-1 to TRBJ2-3, with TRBD2 as a possible D gene (5 bases). Trimming left V 1 base short and J 6 bases short, with 14 bases between. CDR1 and CDR2 from the germline V gene are DFQATT and SNEGSKA (reference sequence). The CDR3 has 14 amino acids. The CDR3 sequence is CSARGLIRRDTQYF. The CDR3 DNA sequence: TGCAGTGCTAGAGGCCTAATACGGAGGGATACGCAGTATTTT.

The sample holds many counts of this clonotype. The V gene is TRBV7-2, the J gene TRBJ2-7, with D hard to call. Germline assignment: CDR1 SGHTA and CDR2 FQGNSA. Trimming removed 1 base at V and 5 bases at J, with 12 bases between. CDR3 length: 14 amino acids. CDR3 in amino acids: CASSLGASAHEQYF. CDR3 bases: TGTGCCAGCAGCTTAGGAGCCTCCGCCCACGAGCAGTACTTC.

This clonotype was seen just once. The V and J genes are TRBV6-4 and TRBJ2-7; TRBD1 might be the D (5 bases). Trimming left V 4 bases short and J 4 bases short, with 17 bases between. Germline-derived CDR1 and CDR2 are MRHNA and SNTAGT. The CDR3 spans 15 residues. The CDR3 sequence: CASSGGFTVPYEQYF. The CDR3 nucleotides read TGTGCCAGCAGTGGGGGCTTCACAGTCCCGTACGAGCAGTACTTC.

Many counts were recorded for this clonotype. The rearrangement joins TRBV24-1 to TRBJ2-1, with TRBD2 identical over 12 bases. Germline-derived CDR1 and CDR2 are KGHDR and SFDVKD. J was trimmed by 5 bases and V by 2 bases; bases with no gene match: 0. This CDR3 has 15 amino acids. The CDR3 DNA reads TGTGCCACCAGTGATTGGACTAGCGGGAACAATGAGCAGTTCTTC. Translating it yields CATSDWTSGNNEQFF.

As for this clonotype: A clone one base away is much larger, so this may be a read error. CDR3 bases: TGCGCCAGCGGCCAACTAAGGTCTTCCACAGATACGCAGTATTTT. Amino acids: CASGQLRSSTDTQYF. The chain couples TRBV5-1 to TRBJ2-3; D ambiguous. The V and J ends lost 7 bases and 2 bases respectively, with 17 bases between them. Germline CDR1 reads SGHRS; CDR2 reads YFSETQ. The CDR3 is 15 residues long.

Turning to this clonotype: Possible read error: a much larger clone is one base away. The chain carries TRBV30 and TRBJ2-7; 14 bases align to TRBD2. Germline V gene lookup returns CDR1 GTSNPN and CDR2 SVGIG (reference sequence). The CDR3 spans 13 residues. The V and J ends lost 6 bases and 7 bases, in that order; junction bases with no gene match: 5. Here the CDR3 DNA reads TGTGCCTGTGATGGACTAGCGGGAGGAGAGCAGTACTTC. Its protein is CACDGLAGGEQYF.

The chain recombines TRBV5-4 with TRBJ2-1, with 7 bases identical to TRBD1. The CDR3 extends over 13 amino acids. The ends lost 4 bases at V and 10 bases at J; junction bases unmatched: 8. Germline V CDR1 and CDR2: SGHNT, YYREEE (reference sequence). The CDR3 sequence: CASSPQGGLEQFF. The CDR3 DNA sequence: TGTGCCAGCAGCCCCCAAGGGGGCCTAGAGCAGTTCTTC.

This clonotype was detected many times. The J gene is TRBJ2-1, the V gene TRBV3-1; TRBD2 might be the D (5 bases). Per germline, CDR1 LGHDT and CDR2 YNNKEL (reference sequence). There are 16 residues in the CDR3. V was clipped by 0 bases and J by 7 bases, with 16 bases between them. The CDR3 DNA sequence: TGTGCCAGCAGCCAAGATTGGGCGCCTCGGGGTAATGAGCAGTTCTTC. Encoded protein: CASSQDWAPRGNEQFF.

The sample holds many counts of this clonotype. The rearrangement links TRBV6-5 to TRBJ2-4; TRBD1 might be the D (5 bases). Germline lookup yields CDR1 MNHEY and CDR2 SVGAGI. V was cut by 2 bases and J by 3 bases, with 11 bases left in between. CDR3 length: 15 amino acids. The CDR3 reads CASSYGDRGKNIQYF. The CDR3, as DNA: TGTGCCAGCAGTTACGGCGATAGGGGCAAAAACATTCAGTACTTC.